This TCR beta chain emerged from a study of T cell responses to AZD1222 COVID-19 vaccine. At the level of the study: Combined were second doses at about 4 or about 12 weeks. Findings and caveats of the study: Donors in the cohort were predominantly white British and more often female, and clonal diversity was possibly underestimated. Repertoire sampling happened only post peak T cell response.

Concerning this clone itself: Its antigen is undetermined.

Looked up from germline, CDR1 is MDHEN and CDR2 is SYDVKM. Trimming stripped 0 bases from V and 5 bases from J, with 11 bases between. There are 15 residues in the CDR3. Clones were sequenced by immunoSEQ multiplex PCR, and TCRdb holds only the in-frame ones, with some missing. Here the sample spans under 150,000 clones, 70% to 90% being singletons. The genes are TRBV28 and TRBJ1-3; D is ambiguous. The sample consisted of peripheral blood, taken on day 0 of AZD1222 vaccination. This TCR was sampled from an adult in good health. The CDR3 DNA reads TGTGCCAGCAGTTTATGGGAGGGAACCCGAAACACCATATATTTT. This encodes CASSLWEGTRNTIYF.